This T cell receptor (beta chain) was observed in a study of cytomegalovirus exposure and HLA in healthy donors. The study, taken as a whole, reports: Analysis was carried out at a later point, and it linked a missense DCLRE1C variant to TCR beta V- and J-gene trimming.

CDR3 length equals 15 residues. V gave up 0 bases and J gave up 5 bases; unmatched junction bases: 5. Germline assignment: CDR1 LGHNA and CDR2 YNFKEQ. The sample holds a few counts of this clone. Its antigen remains unidentified. The PCR contained 60 Vbeta and 13 Jbeta primers. The table came from immunoSEQ multiplex PCR; TCRdb's copy has only in-frame clones and leaves some out. Of about 120,000 clones listed, 55% to 75% are singletons. The sequencing sample was made of PBMCs. The TCR comes from a man aged 25-45 years in good health and CMV-seropositive. This chain joins TRBV4-2 and TRBJ2-5; 8 bases align to TRBD2. CDR3 region: CASSQDDREGETQYF. In DNA, the CDR3 is TGTGCCAGCAGCCAAGATGATCGGGAGGGGGAGACCCAGTACTTC.